The rows below give T cell receptor beta chains drawn from one sample of a study of blood T cell repertoires in COVID-19. Here immunoSEQ multiplex PCR was the method, and the copy in TCRdb shows in-frame clones only, minus some. The table has under 150,000 clones, 65% to 85% seen once. Source material: PBMCs or T cells enriched from blood (not recorded which). These receptors all stem from a woman in her forties or fifties who had been exposed to COVID-19. The CDR3 runs from the conserved cysteine through the conserved F or W. D genes are given only for firm matches. Some rows mark clone size as missing; the rest say once, few, many or name a class of expanded clone.

CDR3 length,D gene,J gene,V gene,clone size,CDR3 protein,CDR3 DNA
16,TRBD1,TRBJ2-7,TRBV3-1/TRBV3-2,NA,CASSQPRQGASYEQYF,TGTGCCAGCAGCCAACCGCGACAGGGGGCCTCCTACGAGCAGTACTTC
15,TRBD1,TRBJ1-2,TRBV13,NA,CASSLSAGGFYGYTF,TGTGCCAGCAGCTTATCGGCAGGGGGCTTCTATGGCTACACCTTC
17,TRBD2,TRBJ2-1,TRBV7-2,NA,CASSPPGLAGKTNEQFF,TGTGCCAGCAGCCCTCCTGGGCTAGCGGGGAAGACCAATGAGCAGTTCTTC
15,NA,TRBJ2-1,TRBV5-1,NA,CASSLVALPYHEQFF,TGCGCCAGCAGCTTGGTAGCGCTCCCGTACCACGAGCAGTTCTTC
13,TRBD1,TRBJ1-1,TRBV29-1,NA,CSVGTGMNTEAFF,TGCAGCGTTGGGACAGGGATGAACACTGAAGCTTTCTTT
16,NA,TRBJ2-5,TRBV7-2,once,CASSLVGEEWQETQYF,TGTGCCAGCAGCTTAGTCGGGGAAGAATGGCAAGAGACCCAGTACTTC
17,NA,TRBJ2-3,TRBV4-3,once,CASSQATQGFGTDTQYF,TGCGCCAGCAGCCAAGCAACACAGGGTTTTGGGACAGATACGCAGTATTTT
15,TRBD1,TRBJ1-4,TRBV5-1,NA,CASSWGQGNNEKLFF,TGCGCCAGCAGCTGGGGACAGGGGAATAATGAAAAACTGTTTTTT
12,NA,TRBJ1-1,TRBV19,NA,CATRGGNTEAFF,TGTGCCACTCGGGGGGGCAACACTGAAGCTTTCTTT
16,NA,TRBJ1-2,TRBV4-1,NA,CASSQDLGQRPYGYTF,TGCGCCAGCAGCCAAGATCTGGGGCAGAGACCCTATGGCTACACCTTC
13,TRBD2,TRBJ2-2,TRBV6-5,NA,CASRDGGTGELFF,TGTGCCAGCCGGGACGGGGGGACCGGGGAGCTGTTTTTT
16,NA,TRBJ2-5,TRBV14,NA,CASSLARGWGQETQYF,TGTGCCAGCAGCCTGGCGCGGGGATGGGGCCAAGAGACCCAGTACTTC
15,TRBD1,TRBJ2-5,TRBV7-9,once,CASSFRQGARETQYF,TGTGCCAGCAGCTTTCGGCAGGGGGCGCGGGAGACCCAGTACTTC
11,NA,TRBJ1-1,TRBV6-5,many,CASTQGTEAFF,TGTGCCAGCACCCAGGGTACTGAAGCTTTCTTT
14,NA,TRBJ1-6,TRBV19,NA,CASSIATENSPLHF,TGTGCCAGTAGTATCGCGACGGAGAATTCACCCCTCCACTTT
16,TRBD2,TRBJ2-2,TRBV7-2,NA,CASSPQLAGSTGELFF,TGTGCCAGCAGCCCGCAATTAGCGGGAAGTACCGGGGAGCTGTTTTTT
14,NA,TRBJ2-2,TRBV11-2,NA,CASSFLANTGELFF,TGTGCCAGCAGCTTCCTCGCGAACACCGGGGAGCTGTTTTTT
15,TRBD1,TRBJ2-3,TRBV18,once,CASSQHRGLTDTQYF,TGTGCCAGCTCACAACACAGGGGTCTCACAGATACGCAGTATTTT
15,TRBD1,TRBJ1-2,TRBV9,NA,CASSGTQGANYGYTF,TGTGCCAGCAGCGGAACCCAGGGGGCGAACTATGGCTACACCTTC
14,TRBD1,TRBJ2-4,TRBV27,NA,CASSPPGTGDIQYF,TGTGCCAGCAGCCCTCCCGGGACAGGGGACATTCAGTACTTC
15,NA,TRBJ1-1,TRBV9,few,CASSVGAAGNTEAFF,TGTGCCAGCAGCGTAGGAGCAGCGGGGAACACTGAAGCTTTCTTT
14,TRBD1,TRBJ1-1,TRBV6-5,NA,CASSPVTGGTEAFF,TGTGCCAGCAGTCCTGTGACAGGGGGCACTGAAGCTTTCTTT
14,TRBD1,TRBJ2-1,TRBV29-1,NA,CSGEQGRIGNEQFF,TGCAGCGGGGAACAGGGGCGGATCGGCAATGAGCAGTTCTTC
15,NA,TRBJ1-1,TRBV5-1,many,CASIPRLGAGTEAFF,TGCGCCAGCATACCCAGGTTGGGAGCGGGAACTGAAGCTTTCTTT
14,NA,TRBJ1-1,TRBV19,NA,CASSIRNRNTEAFF,TGTGCCAGTAGTATAAGGAACAGGAACACTGAAGCTTTCTTT
16,TRBD2,TRBJ2-3,TRBV6-4,NA,CASSDSTGGGTDTQYF,TGTGCCAGCAGTGACTCAACGGGGGGAGGCACAGATACGCAGTATTTT
16,TRBD2,TRBJ2-2,TRBV7-9,NA,CASSLWTSGNTGELFF,TGTGCCAGCAGCTTATGGACTAGCGGGAACACCGGGGAGCTGTTTTTT
13,NA,TRBJ1-5,TRBV7-2,NA,CASSPGGGGPQHF,TGTGCCAGCAGCCCCGGTGGCGGAGGGCCCCAGCATTTT
16,TRBD1,TRBJ2-3,TRBV27,NA,CASHSSGTGDTDTQYF,TGTGCCAGCCATTCGTCCGGGACAGGGGATACAGATACGCAGTATTTT
13,NA,TRBJ1-2,TRBV6-2/TRBV6-3,NA,CASSSDKNYGYTF,TGTGCCAGCAGCTCTGACAAGAACTATGGCTACACCTTC
16,NA,TRBJ1-3,TRBV30,NA,CAWSSWGLSSGNTIYF,TGTGCCTGGAGTTCTTGGGGCCTGAGCTCTGGAAACACCATATATTTT
16,NA,TRBJ2-7,TRBV7-2,NA,CASSLAPGSFSYEQYF,TGTGCCAGCAGCTTAGCCCCAGGGTCGTTTAGCTACGAGCAGTACTTC
15,TRBD2,TRBJ2-7,TRBV18,NA,CASSPARDYLYEQYF,TGTGCCAGCTCACCAGCCCGGGACTACCTCTACGAGCAGTACTTC
15,NA,TRBJ1-1,TRBV19,NA,CASTTNRAVYTEAFF,TGTGCCAGTACCACAAACAGGGCGGTATACACTGAAGCTTTCTTT
18,TRBD1,TRBJ2-2,TRBV9,NA,CASSEDRGWGINTGELFF,TGTGCCAGCAGCGAGGACAGGGGTTGGGGCATTAACACCGGGGAGCTGTTTTTT
13,TRBD1,TRBJ1-4,TRBV12-3/TRBV12-4,NA,CASRGQGREKLFF,TGTGCCAGCAGGGGACAGGGACGTGAAAAACTGTTTTTT
12,NA,TRBJ1-1,TRBV12-3/TRBV12-4,NA,CASSPGVPEAFF,TGTGCCAGCAGTCCAGGGGTCCCTGAAGCTTTCTTT
14,NA,TRBJ1-1,TRBV5-4,NA,CASSLPGQNTEAFF,TGTGCCAGCAGCTTGCCGGGACAGAACACTGAAGCTTTCTTT
14,NA,TRBJ2-7,TRBV6-5,NA,CASGQGRTTYEQYF,TGTGCCTCCGGCCAGGGGCGGACGACCTACGAGCAGTACTTC
15,TRBD2,TRBJ2-5,TRBV7-9,few,CASSLAAGGQETQYF,TGTGCCAGCAGCTTAGCTGCGGGGGGCCAAGAGACCCAGTACTTC
13,TRBD1,TRBJ1-2,TRBV18,few,CASSPGTGTGYTF,TGTGCCAGCTCACCCGGGACAGGGACTGGCTACACCTTC
14,NA,TRBJ2-7,TRBV2,NA,CASRTRDLSYEQYF,TGTGCCAGCAGAACCCGGGACTTATCTTACGAGCAGTACTTC
16,TRBD1,TRBJ1-3,TRBV5-6,NA,CASSLAGRGPGNTIYF,TGTGCCAGCAGCTTGGCTGGCAGGGGGCCTGGAAACACCATATATTTT
16,NA,TRBJ1-5,TRBV15,NA,CATSREGEGMTQPQHF,TGTGCCACCAGCAGAGAGGGGGAGGGAATGACTCAGCCCCAGCATTTT
15,NA,TRBJ1-6,TRBV4-3,once,CASSQDGGANSPLHF,TGCGCCAGCAGCCAAGACGGGGGTGCTAATTCACCCCTCCACTTT
14,TRBD1,TRBJ1-6,TRBV19,NA,CASSKTGRNSPLHF,TGTGCCAGTAGTAAGACAGGGAGGAATTCACCCCTCCACTTT
13,NA,TRBJ2-1,TRBV6-5,NA,CATEQGSYNEQFF,TGTGCCACCGAACAGGGTTCCTACAATGAGCAGTTCTTC
15,TRBD2,TRBJ2-1,TRBV5-4,NA,CASRFSGGPYNEQFF,TGTGCCAGCAGATTTAGCGGGGGGCCTTACAATGAGCAGTTCTTC
16,NA,TRBJ1-4,TRBV5-5,NA,CASSPAGGWTNEKLFF,TGTGCCAGCAGCCCAGCGGGGGGGTGGACTAATGAAAAACTGTTTTTT
15,TRBD2,TRBJ2-5,TRBV9,NA,CASKVGLAGGETQYF,TGTGCCAGCAAGGTGGGACTAGCGGGGGGAGAGACCCAGTACTTC